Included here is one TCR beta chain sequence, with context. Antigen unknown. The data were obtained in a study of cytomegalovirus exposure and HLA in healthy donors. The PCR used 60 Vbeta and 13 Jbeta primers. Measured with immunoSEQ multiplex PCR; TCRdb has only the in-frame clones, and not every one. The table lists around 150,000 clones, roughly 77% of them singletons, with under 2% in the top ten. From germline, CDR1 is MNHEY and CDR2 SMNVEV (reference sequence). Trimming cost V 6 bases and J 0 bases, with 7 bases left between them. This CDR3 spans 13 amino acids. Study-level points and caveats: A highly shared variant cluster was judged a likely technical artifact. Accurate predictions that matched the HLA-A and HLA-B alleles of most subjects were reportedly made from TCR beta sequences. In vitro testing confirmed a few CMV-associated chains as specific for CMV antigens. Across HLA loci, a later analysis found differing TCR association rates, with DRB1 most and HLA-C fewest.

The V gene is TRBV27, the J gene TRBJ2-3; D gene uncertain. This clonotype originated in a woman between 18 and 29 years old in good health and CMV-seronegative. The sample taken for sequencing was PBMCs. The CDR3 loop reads CASSLTSTDTQYF. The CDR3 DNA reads TGTGCCAGCAGCCTCACTAGCACAGATACGCAGTATTTT.